The subject of this entry is one TCR beta chain. The sample comes from a study of T-cell memory formation after mild COVID-19. TCRdb independently ran MiXCR on the 5' RACE reads; one entry per CDR3 protein. The sample has approximately 560,000 distinct CDR3 sequences; around 16% are singletons. The V end was cut by 3 bases, the J end by 5 bases, with 20 bases between. Germline V gives CDR1 DFQATT, CDR2 SNEGSKA (reference sequence). This CDR3 region has 17 residues. Sequencing was carried out using PBMCs or a T cell subset sorted from them (not recorded which). The gene calls are TRBV20-1 and TRBJ1-6; D is possibly TRBD1 (6 bases). This receptor was identified in an adult woman who had mild COVID-19 (a few samples of this study predate the infection). Cell type and time point are not known. The CDR3 sequence: CSASGTGKSNHNSPLHF. CDR3 DNA sequence: TGCAGTGCTAGTGGAACAGGGAAATCTAACCATAATTCACCCCTCCACTTT.